Listed here is a single TCR beta chain. V lost 0 bases, J lost 3 bases, and 16 bases lay in between. The CDR3 length is 17 residues. The germline V gene encodes CDR1 SGHDT and CDR2 YYEEEE. Authors' methods: Nucleated cell number was recorded as an estimate derived from reference gene primer amplification. This table comes from immunoSEQ multiplex PCR, and its TCRdb copy is limited to in-frame clones, with some not included. V and J calls and clone size are copied from that table; D and trimming were computed from the DNA. Among some 89,000 clones listed, approximately 89% were seen once. The record originates from a study of blood T cell repertoires in COVID-19. On the study more broadly: Acute and convalescent COVID-19 specimens originated in the United States, Italy and Spain. T cells, B-cell-depleted T cells, or PBMCs provided the cDNA or gDNA that served as material.

The specimen was peripheral blood. The rearrangement links TRBV5-6 to TRBJ2-4; possible D gene TRBD2, 6 bases. The source is a man aged 45-65 years with acute or convalescent COVID-19. The CDR3 DNA is TGTGCCAGCAGCTTGGCCGGGGGTGCGTATGGCAAAAACATTCAGTACTTC. Amino acid sequence: CASSLAGGAYGKNIQYF. The variable domain in full, with the rest retrieved from reference TRBV5-6 and TRBJ2-4, is DAGVTQSPTHLIKTRGQQVTLRCSPKSGHDTVSWYQQALGQGPQFIFQYYEEEERQRGNFPDRFSGHQFPNYSSELNVNALLLGDSALYLCASSLAGGAYGKNIQYFGAGTRLSVL.